The 30 T cell receptor beta chains below all came from one sample that was sequenced in a study of human T cells and chemical hapten exposure. TCRdb used MiXCR to reprocess the RACE reads, holding one entry per CDR3 protein. The repertoire holds around 60,000 distinct CDR3 sequences, with about 7% as singletons. Time point of the sample: pre-sensitization, week 0. Described treatment: therapeutic diphenylcyclopropenone sensitization with weekly scalp DPC. Specimen: whole blood, collected in connection with sensitization to the hapten diphenylcyclopropenone (DPC). The receptor set was obtained from a woman in her 30s with alopecia areata. Some clones in this sample may be carry-over from other donors' samples.

This clonotype was counted a few times. The chain links TRBV3-1 to TRBJ1-2; the match to TRBD1 covers 8 bases. Losses at the gene ends were 2 bases for V and 4 bases for J; bases not matched to a gene: 12. The CDR3 consists of 17 residues. Germline values: CDR1 LGHDT, CDR2 YNNKEL (reference sequence). The CDR3 sequence is CASSQLNGQGGSYGYTF. The CDR3 nucleotides read TGTGCCAGCAGCCAACTCAACGGACAGGGTGGCAGCTATGGCTACACCTTC.

The chain is built from TRBV6-6 and TRBJ1-2, with D unclear. V was clipped by 10 bases and J by 3 bases, with 18 bases between them. Germline lookup yields CDR1 MNHNY and CDR2 SVGAGI (reference sequence). The CDR3 loop spans 14 amino acids. CDR3 sequence (DNA): TGTGCCACCGCTTCAGTCCGGCGGGACTATGGCTACACCTTC. Protein sequence: CATASVRRDYGYTF.

Concerning this clonotype: A junction end diverges from the germline sequence, so it may reflect a read error. The rearrangement uses TRBV6-5 and TRBJ1-6; D is uncertain. Germline CDR1 and CDR2: MNHEY and SVGAGI. The CDR3 consists of 15 residues. The CDR3, as DNA: TGTGCCAGCAGTGAGATAACAGATTATAATTCACACCTCCACTTT. Translated: CASSEITDYNSHLHF.

This clonotype was counted ten times or more. This rearrangement joins TRBV12-3 or TRBV12-4 to TRBJ1-2; the match to TRBD1 covers 10 bases. V lost 3 bases and J lost 5; bases outside the gene matches: 3. The CDR3 sequence is 14 residues long. Here the CDR3 reads CASSLTGGPYGYTF. The CDR3 nucleotides read TGTGCCAGCAGTTTGACAGGGGGCCCTTATGGCTACACCTTC.

This clonotype was detected many times. The chain uses TRBV7-6 and TRBJ2-7; D not certain. From germline, CDR1 is SGHVS and CDR2 FNYEAQ. Trimming shortened V by 5 bases and J by 1 base, and 27 bases separated the two germline ends. The CDR3 covers 19 residues. This chain's CDR3 is CASSPSPQPARYLSYEQYF. CDR3 bases: TGTGCCAGCAGCCCCAGCCCCCAACCGGCCCGCTATTTATCCTACGAGCAGTACTTC.

CDR3 region: CASSSTGGGGAFF. The CDR3 DNA sequence: TGTGCCAGCAGCTCAACAGGGGGCGGGGGAGCTTTCTTT. The J gene is TRBJ1-1, the V gene TRBV11-2, with 9 bases that match TRBD1. V trimming: 4 bases; J trimming: 10 bases; junction bases outside the gene matches: 7. Germline V lookup: CDR1 SGHAT, CDR2 FQNNGV. The CDR3 runs 13 residues.

This clonotype was seen ten or more times. J is TRBJ1-1 and V is TRBV20-1, with D unresolved. Germline V gene sequence: CDR1 DFQATT, CDR2 SNEGSKA (reference sequence). There are 16 residues in the CDR3. The V gene lost 3 bases and the J gene lost 5 bases, with 22 bases spanning the gap. For the CDR3, the DNA is TGCAGTGCTAGGGTAATTAGTGATCCCGGGGATACTGAAGCTTTCTTT. Its protein product is CSARVISDPGDTEAFF.

This clonotype was seen ten or more times. This CDR3 is CASSRDRGRSGTEAFF. The CDR3 coding sequence is TGTGCCAGCAGCCGGGACAGGGGAAGGTCGGGCACTGAAGCTTTCTTT. The chain joins TRBV21-1 to TRBJ1-1; the table assigns TRBD1, which was not confirmed against the DNA. TRBV21-1 is a listed pseudogene. This CDR3 has 16 amino acids.

This clonotype was recorded many times. The chain combines TRBV5-1 with TRBJ2-3, with 8 bases matching TRBD2. After removal of 2 bases from V and 0 bases from J, the junction contained 2 bases not matched to a gene. This CDR3 spans 15 amino acids. Germline V gene data show CDR1 as SGHRS and CDR2 as YFSETQ. CDR3 loop: CASSFSGVSTDTQYF. DNA of the CDR3: TGCGCCAGCAGCTTTAGCGGGGTTAGCACAGATACGCAGTATTTT.

This clonotype showed up many times. The chain is built from TRBV19 and TRBJ1-1; possible D gene TRBD1, 5 bases. Germline V gene sequence: CDR1 LNHDA, CDR2 SQIVND (reference sequence). The CDR3 is 14 residues long. Trimming removed 5 bases from V and 5 bases from J, with 15 bases in between. The CDR3 DNA follows: TGTGCCAGTAGTCGAACCGGGGCCCGGACTGAAGCTTTCTTT. It yields the protein CASSRTGARTEAFF. The whole variable domain, remainder taken from reference TRBV19 and TRBJ1-1, is DGGITQSPKYLFRKEGQNVTLSCEQNLNHDAMYWYRQDPGQGLRLIYYSQIVNDFQKGDIAEGYSVSREKKESFPLTVTSAQKNPTAFYLCASSRTGARTEAFFGQGTRLTVV.

This clonotype was counted many times. V usage is TRBV3-1 and J usage is TRBJ2-3; 7 nucleotides line up with TRBD2. V was clipped by 4 bases and J by 3 bases; unmatched bases: 4. This CDR3 spans 14 amino acids. The germline CDR1 and CDR2 sequences are LGHDT and YNNKEL (reference sequence). The CDR3 protein is CASSLSRGTDTQYF. The CDR3 region has the DNA TGTGCCAGCAGCCTCTCGCGGGGGACAGATACGCAGTATTTT.

This clonotype has at least ten counts. V usage is TRBV30 and J usage is TRBJ1-2; the D is unclear. Germline V lookup: CDR1 GTSNPN, CDR2 SVGIG (reference sequence). V shed 3 bases and J shed 5 bases, with 13 bases lying between them. This CDR3 is built from 13 residues. The CDR3 region is CAWSPRGKYGYTF. The CDR3 DNA reads as TGTGCCTGGAGCCCCCGCGGGAAGTATGGCTACACCTTC.

This clonotype has more than one count but fewer than ten. The chain recombines TRBV30 with TRBJ1-5; the D gene is possibly TRBD1 (5 bases). The CDR3 has 15 residues. Per the germline V gene, CDR1 is GTSNPN and CDR2 is SVGIG (reference sequence). The V gene lost 0 bases and the J gene lost 6 bases, with 15 bases spanning the gap. The CDR3 DNA is TGTGCCTGGAGTGTCGAGGGGCAAGGTACTCAGCCCCAGCATTTT. It codes for CAWSVEGQGTQPQHF.

This clonotype was counted ten times or more. V gene TRBV5-1 combines with J gene TRBJ2-5; 7 bases match TRBD2. The CDR3 loop spans 14 amino acids. V was pared by 4 bases and J by 6 bases, with 9 bases of the junction left unmatched. Germline lookup yields CDR1 SGHRS and CDR2 YFSETQ. CDR3 residues: CASSDTTSSQTQYF. DNA for the CDR3: TGCGCCAGCAGCGACACGACTAGCTCGCAGACCCAGTACTTC.

This clonotype was seen ten or more times. The chain joins TRBV6-4 to TRBJ2-2, with unresolved D. The CDR3 runs 13 residues. V was shortened by 4 bases and J by 5 bases, with 8 bases between the two germline ends. CDR1 and CDR2 (germline): MRHNA, SNTAGT. This CDR3 reads CASSVTSTGELFF. The CDR3, as DNA: TGTGCCAGCAGTGTCACAAGTACCGGGGAGCTGTTTTTT.

There are many counts of this clonotype. The chain employs TRBV2 and TRBJ2-1; TRBD1 agrees at 8 bases. This CDR3 is 14 amino acids long. The trim removed 4 bases at V and 2 bases at J, leaving 1 base unmatched. CDR1 is SNHLY, CDR2 FYNNEI, per germline. The CDR3 DNA sequence: TGTGCCAGCAGTGGGGACAGGCCCTACAATGAGCAGTTCTTC. As protein: CASSGDRPYNEQFF. Full variable domain (outside the CDR3, taken from reference TRBV2 and TRBJ2-1): EPEVTQTPSHQVTQMGQEVILRCVPISNHLYFYWYRQILGQKVEFLVSFYNNEISEKSEIFDDQFSVERPDGSNFTLKIRSTKLEDSAMYFCASSGDRPYNEQFFGPGTRLTVL.

In its sample, this clonotype was seen many times. The V gene is TRBV5-6, the J gene TRBJ1-1; D is unclear. Trimming shortened V by 3 bases and J by 8 bases, and 8 bases separated the two germline ends. The CDR3 has 11 amino acids. Germline CDR1 and CDR2: SGHDT and YYEEEE. The CDR3 DNA follows: TGTGCCAGCAGCTCGACCGGCGAAGCTTTCTTT. Protein product: CASSSTGEAFF.

This clonotype appeared many times. The V and J genes are TRBV2 and TRBJ1-4, with a tentative D call TRBD1 (6 bases). The ends were cut back, 5 bases at V and 7 bases at J, with 17 bases in the middle. Germline loops: CDR1 SNHLY, CDR2 FYNNEI. This CDR3 contains 15 residues. The CDR3 DNA reads TGTGCCAGCAGTTCTCACCGGGGGCGAAGTGAAAAACTGTTTTTT. Protein product: CASSSHRGRSEKLFF.

This clonotype was recorded many times. The rearrangement uses TRBV7-2 and TRBJ1-1; no firm D call. The germline V and J ends were trimmed by 0 bases and 1 base, with 6 bases remaining between them. This CDR3 region has 14 residues. Germline lookup yields CDR1 SGHTA and CDR2 FQGNSA. The CDR3 loop is CASSLALSNTEAFF. The CDR3 nucleotides are TGTGCCAGCAGCTTAGCGTTATCGAACACTGAAGCTTTCTTT.

The chain uses TRBV3-1 and TRBJ2-7; D is uncertain. Trimming shortened V by 1 base and J by 6 bases, and 7 bases separated the two germline ends. Looked up from germline, CDR1 is LGHDT and CDR2 is YNNKEL (reference sequence). The CDR3 sequence is 12 residues long. This CDR3 is CASSQGPLEQYF. CDR3 sequence (DNA): TGTGCCAGCAGCCAAGGGCCCCTCGAGCAGTACTTC.

This clonotype was observed many times. J is TRBJ2-1 and V is TRBV5-1, with 10 bases lining up with TRBD2. CDR1 and CDR2 (germline): SGHRS, YFSETQ. Germline trimming cut 7 bases from V and 7 bases from J; bases unmatched to any gene: 8. The CDR3 has 14 amino acids. Here the CDR3 DNA reads TGCGCCAGCGGGAGCGGGGGGGCCGGTAATGAGCAGTTCTTC. It encodes CASGSGGAGNEQFF.

This clonotype was detected ten times or more. The chain has TRBV29-1 and TRBJ1-1, with no clear D. Trimming removed 2 bases at V and 0 bases at J, with 7 bases between. This CDR3 region has 13 residues. The germline V gene encodes CDR1 SQVTM and CDR2 ANQGSEA. The CDR3 DNA sequence: TGCAGCGTTGAAACGACCATGAACACTGAAGCTTTCTTT. This gives the protein CSVETTMNTEAFF.

The table lists this clonotype with a few counts. This sequence joins TRBV19 and TRBJ1-2, with TRBD1 matching over 9 bases. V lost 3 bases to trimming and J lost 8 bases; unmatched junction nucleotides: 7. CDR1 is LNHDA and CDR2 is SQIVND in the germline V gene (reference sequence). CDR3 length: 14 amino acids. The CDR3 sequence: CASSIMGQGGGYTF. The DNA for the CDR3 is TGTGCCAGTAGTATTATGGGACAGGGAGGCGGCTACACCTTC. Supplemented by reference TRBV19 and TRBJ1-2, the full variable domain reads DGGITQSPKYLFRKEGQNVTLSCEQNLNHDAMYWYRQDPGQGLRLIYYSQIVNDFQKGDIAEGYSVSREKKESFPLTVTSAQKNPTAFYLCASSIMGQGGGYTFGSGTRLTVV.

This clonotype appeared many times. This chain uses TRBV7-2 with TRBJ2-3; TRBD2 agrees at 10 bases. Per the germline V gene, CDR1 is SGHTA and CDR2 is FQGNSA. V lost 2 bases to trimming and J lost 6 bases; unmatched junction nucleotides: 5. The CDR3 is 15 residues long. The DNA of the CDR3 is TGTGCCAGCAGCTTACAAGCGGGGGGGCGGGATACGCAGTATTTT. Its translation is CASSLQAGGRDTQYF.

This clonotype has just a few counts. The genes are TRBV7-8 and TRBJ1-1; 8 bases map to TRBD1. Trimming took 6 bases from V and 7 from J; bases not matched to a gene: 13. CDR3 length equals 15 residues. CDR1 SGHVS and CDR2 FQNEAQ come from the germline V gene. The CDR3, as DNA: TGTGCCAGCAGGAGAACCGGGACAGGACTAGGTGAAGCTTTCTTT. This sequence encodes CASRRTGTGLGEAFF.

This clonotype was detected ten times or more. The chain carries TRBV6-2 or TRBV6-3 and TRBJ2-2; D uncertain. The CDR3 runs 13 residues. Germline-derived CDR1 and CDR2 are MNHEY and SVGEGT. Trimming stripped 5 bases from V and 2 bases from J, with 6 bases between. CDR3 nucleotides: TGTGCCAGCAGTAACGGAAACACCGGGGAGCTGTTTTTT. It encodes CASSNGNTGELFF.

Ten or more counts support this clonotype. An end of the junction differs from the germline gene, which may be a read error. The chain combines TRBV12-3 or TRBV12-4 with TRBJ2-7; the match to TRBD1 covers 9 bases. This CDR3 spans 13 amino acids. The CDR3 reads CASSSGTGYGQYF. Here the CDR3 DNA reads TGTGCCAGCAGTTCCGGGACAGGGTACGGGCAGTACTTC.

The table lists this clonotype with many counts. The genes are TRBV7-9 and TRBJ1-1, with a possible D match to TRBD1 (5 bases). The V gene's germline CDR1 is SEHNR and CDR2 FQNEAQ (reference sequence). This CDR3 is 14 amino acids long. V was clipped by 2 bases and J by 3 bases, with 10 bases between them. The CDR3 region has the DNA TGTGCCAGCAGCTTATTAAGGGGCCACACTGAAGCTTTCTTT. This sequence encodes CASSLLRGHTEAFF. Combining the CDR3 with reference TRBV7-9 and TRBJ1-1 gives the whole variable domain DTGVSQNPRHKITKRGQNVTFRCDPISEHNRLYWYRQTLGQGPEFLTYFQNEAQLEKSRLLSDRFSAERPKGSFSTLEIQRTEQGDSAMYLCASSLLRGHTEAFFGQGTRLTVV.

The genes are TRBV11-1 and TRBJ1-1; D gene ambiguous. The CDR3 loop spans 14 amino acids. Germline values: CDR1 SGHAT, CDR2 FQDESV (reference sequence). V lost 5 bases and J lost 3, with 13 bases in between. The CDR3 nucleotides are TGTGCCAGCAGCCTCTTCATGGGTTACACTGAAGCTTTCTTT. This translates into CASSLFMGYTEAFF.

This clonotype was detected many times. The chain combines TRBV30 with TRBJ1-2, with D unresolved. The germline gives CDR1 GTSNPN, CDR2 SVGIG (reference sequence). V lost 0 bases and J 6 bases, leaving 5 bases between the germline ends. The CDR3 covers 11 residues. CDR3 DNA: TGTGCCTGGAGTGTGGTGGATGGCTACACCTTC. As protein: CAWSVVDGYTF. The whole variable domain, filled in from reference TRBV30 and TRBJ1-2, reads SQTIHQWPATLVQPVGSPLSLECTVEGTSNPNLYWYRQAAGRGLQLLFYSVGIGQISSEVPQNLSASRPQDRQFILSSKKLLLSDSGFYLCAWSVVDGYTFGSGTRLTVV.